This entry is about one T cell receptor (beta chain). Antigen unknown. The sample comes from a study of Graves' ophthalmopathy and Graves' hyperthyroidism. Amplification of TCR beta CDR3 regions used RNA transcripts. An initial RT-PCR round employing HTBI primers preceded a second-round multiplex PCR. From the multiplex PCR reads, TCRdb called clonotypes with MiXCR, one entry per CDR3 protein. The sample contains around 590,000 distinct CDR3 sequences, under 40% of which appear only once. Germline CDR1 is SGHRS and CDR2 is YFSETQ. This CDR3 has 13 residues. The V end lost 5 bases, the J end lost 4 bases, and 10 bases lay between the germline ends. Study-level results: The blood repertoire also included most expanded thyroid clonotypes above 0.001 frequency.

Diagnosis used clinical symptoms, serum thyroxine, TRAb, thyroid ultrasound and orbital computed tomography. J is TRBJ1-3 and V is TRBV5-1; D may be TRBD1 (5 bases). The receptor was isolated from an adult man with Graves' hyperthyroidism. The sequencing sample was made of peripheral blood or thyroid tissue (not recorded which). The chain's CDR3 is CASSRDLGNTIYF. The CDR3 bases are TGCGCCAGCAGTAGGGACTTAGGAAACACCATATATTTT. The variable domain in full, completed from reference TRBV5-1 and TRBJ1-3, reads KAGVTQTPRYLIKTRGQQVTLSCSPISGHRSVSWYQQTPGQGLQFLFEYFSETQRNKGNFPGRFSGRQFSNSRSEMNVSTLELGDSALYLCASSRDLGNTIYFGEGSWLTVV.